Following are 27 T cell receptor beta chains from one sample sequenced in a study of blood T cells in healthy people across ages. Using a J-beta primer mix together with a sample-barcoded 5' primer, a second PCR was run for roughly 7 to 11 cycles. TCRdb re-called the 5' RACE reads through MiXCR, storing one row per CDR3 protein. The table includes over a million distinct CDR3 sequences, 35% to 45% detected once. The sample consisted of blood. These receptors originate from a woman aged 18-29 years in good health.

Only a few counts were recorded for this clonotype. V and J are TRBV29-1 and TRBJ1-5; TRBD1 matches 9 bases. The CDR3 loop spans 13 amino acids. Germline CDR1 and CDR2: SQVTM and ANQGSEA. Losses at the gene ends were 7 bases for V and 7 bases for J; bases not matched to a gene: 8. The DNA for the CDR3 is TGCAGCGGTACACAGGGGGCTGGGCAGCCCCAGCATTTT. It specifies CSGTQGAGQPQHF.

The CDR3 DNA reads as TGTGCCAGCAGCTTAGTCAGTTCGTATGGCTACACCTTC. Its protein product is CASSLVSSYGYTF. The chain links TRBV7-9 to TRBJ1-2; D is unresolved. The germline CDR1 and CDR2 sequences are SEHNR and FQNEAQ (reference sequence). Trimming left V 1 base short and J 5 bases short, with 8 bases between. CDR3 length: 13 amino acids.

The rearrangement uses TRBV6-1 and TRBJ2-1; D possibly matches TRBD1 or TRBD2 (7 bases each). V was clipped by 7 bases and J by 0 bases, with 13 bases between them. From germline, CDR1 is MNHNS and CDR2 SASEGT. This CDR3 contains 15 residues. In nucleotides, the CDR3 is TGTGCCAGCAATCAGCGGGACAGCTCCTACAATGAGCAGTTCTTC. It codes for CASNQRDSSYNEQFF.

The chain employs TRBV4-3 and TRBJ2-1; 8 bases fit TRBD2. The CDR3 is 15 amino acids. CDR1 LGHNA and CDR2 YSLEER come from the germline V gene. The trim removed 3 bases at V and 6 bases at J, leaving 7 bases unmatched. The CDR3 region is CASSHGTSWVNEQFF. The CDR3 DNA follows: TGCGCCAGCAGCCATGGGACTAGTTGGGTCAATGAGCAGTTCTTC.

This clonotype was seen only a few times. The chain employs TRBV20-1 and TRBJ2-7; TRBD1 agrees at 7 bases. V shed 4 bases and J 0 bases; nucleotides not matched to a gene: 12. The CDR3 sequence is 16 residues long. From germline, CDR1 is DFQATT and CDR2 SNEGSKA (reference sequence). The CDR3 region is CSATPGTAESSYEQYF. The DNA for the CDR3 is TGCAGTGCTACTCCCGGGACAGCAGAAAGCTCCTACGAGCAGTACTTC.

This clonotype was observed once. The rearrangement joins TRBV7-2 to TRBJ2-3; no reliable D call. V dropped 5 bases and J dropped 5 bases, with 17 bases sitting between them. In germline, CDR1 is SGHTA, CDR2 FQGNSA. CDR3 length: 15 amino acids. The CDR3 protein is CASSPTVLSEDTQYF. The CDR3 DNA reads TGTGCCAGCAGCCCGACGGTCCTGTCCGAAGATACGCAGTATTTT.

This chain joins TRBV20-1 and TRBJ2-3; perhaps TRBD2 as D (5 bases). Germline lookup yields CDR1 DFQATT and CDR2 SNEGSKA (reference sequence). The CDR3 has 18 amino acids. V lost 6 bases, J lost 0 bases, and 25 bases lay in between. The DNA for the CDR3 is TGCAGTGCCGTGGGGTTACTAGTGGACCATACTAGCACAGATACGCAGTATTTT. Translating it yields CSAVGLLVDHTSTDTQYF.

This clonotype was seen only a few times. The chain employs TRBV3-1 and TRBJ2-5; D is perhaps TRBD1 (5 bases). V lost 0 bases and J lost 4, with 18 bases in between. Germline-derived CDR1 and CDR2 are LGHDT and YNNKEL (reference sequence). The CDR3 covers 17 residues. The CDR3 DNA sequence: TGTGCCAGCAGCCAAGATTTCCGAGACCCCAGGGCAGAGACCCAGTACTTC. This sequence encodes CASSQDFRDPRAETQYF.

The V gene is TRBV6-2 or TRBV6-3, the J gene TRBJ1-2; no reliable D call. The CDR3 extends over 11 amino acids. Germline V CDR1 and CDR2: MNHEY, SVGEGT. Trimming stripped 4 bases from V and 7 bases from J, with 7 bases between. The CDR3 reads CASSFGPGYTF. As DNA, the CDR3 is TGTGCCAGCAGTTTCGGACCTGGCTACACCTTC.

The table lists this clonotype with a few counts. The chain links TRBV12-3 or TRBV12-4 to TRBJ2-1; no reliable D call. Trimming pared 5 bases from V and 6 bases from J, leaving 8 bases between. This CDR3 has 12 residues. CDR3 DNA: TGTGCCAGCAGTACGACCACCAATGAGCAGTTCTTC. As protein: CASSTTTNEQFF.

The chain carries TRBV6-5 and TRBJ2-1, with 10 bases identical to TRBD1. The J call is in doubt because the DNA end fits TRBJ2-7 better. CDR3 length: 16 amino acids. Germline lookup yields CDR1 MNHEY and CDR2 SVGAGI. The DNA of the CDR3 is TGTGCCAGCAGCCGCCCGGGACAGGGGTCCTACAATGAGCAGTACTTC. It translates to CASSRPGQGSYNEQYF.

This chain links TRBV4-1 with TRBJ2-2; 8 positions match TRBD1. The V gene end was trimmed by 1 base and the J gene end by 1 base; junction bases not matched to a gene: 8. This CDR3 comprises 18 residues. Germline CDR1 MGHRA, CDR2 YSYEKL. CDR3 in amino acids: CASSQAGTGALNTGELFF. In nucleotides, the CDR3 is TGCGCCAGCAGCCAAGCCGGGACAGGAGCCCTGAACACCGGGGAGCTGTTTTTT.

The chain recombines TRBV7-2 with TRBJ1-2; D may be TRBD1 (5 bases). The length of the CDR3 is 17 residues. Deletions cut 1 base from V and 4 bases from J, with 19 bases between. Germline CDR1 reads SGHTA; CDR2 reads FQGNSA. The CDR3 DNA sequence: TGTGCCAGCAGCTTAGTAGTGGTCGCAGGGCCTACCTATGGCTACACCTTC. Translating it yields CASSLVVVAGPTYGYTF.

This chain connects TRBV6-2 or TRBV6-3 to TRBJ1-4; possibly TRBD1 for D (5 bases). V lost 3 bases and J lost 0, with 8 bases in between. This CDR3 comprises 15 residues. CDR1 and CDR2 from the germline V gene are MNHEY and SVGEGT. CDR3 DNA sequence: TGTGCCAGCAGTTATCGACAGCCAACTAATGAAAAACTGTTTTTT. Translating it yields CASSYRQPTNEKLFF.

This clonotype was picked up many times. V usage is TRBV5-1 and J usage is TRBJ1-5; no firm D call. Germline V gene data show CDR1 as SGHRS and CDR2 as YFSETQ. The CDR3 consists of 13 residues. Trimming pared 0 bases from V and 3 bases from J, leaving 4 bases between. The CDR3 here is CASSLETNQPQHF. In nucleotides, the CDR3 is TGCGCCAGCAGCTTGGAGACCAATCAGCCCCAGCATTTT.

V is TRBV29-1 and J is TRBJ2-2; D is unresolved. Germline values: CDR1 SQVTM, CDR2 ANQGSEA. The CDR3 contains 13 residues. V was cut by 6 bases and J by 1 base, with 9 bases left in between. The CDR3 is CSVNPGNTGELFF. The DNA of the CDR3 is TGCAGCGTAAACCCAGGGAACACCGGGGAGCTGTTTTTT.

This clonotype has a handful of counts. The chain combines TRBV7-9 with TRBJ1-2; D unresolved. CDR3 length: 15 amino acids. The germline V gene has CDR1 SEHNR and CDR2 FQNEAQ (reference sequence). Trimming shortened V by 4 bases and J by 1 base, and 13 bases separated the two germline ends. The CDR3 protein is CASSYGIAHNYGYTF. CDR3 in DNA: TGTGCCAGCAGCTACGGGATAGCACATAACTATGGCTACACCTTC.

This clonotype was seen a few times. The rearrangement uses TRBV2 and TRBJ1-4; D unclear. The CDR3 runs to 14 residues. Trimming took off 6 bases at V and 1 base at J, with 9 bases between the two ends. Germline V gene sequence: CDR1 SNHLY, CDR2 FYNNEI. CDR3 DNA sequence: TGTGCCAGCAGGGAAAGGGTAACTAATGAAAAACTGTTTTTT. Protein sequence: CASRERVTNEKLFF.

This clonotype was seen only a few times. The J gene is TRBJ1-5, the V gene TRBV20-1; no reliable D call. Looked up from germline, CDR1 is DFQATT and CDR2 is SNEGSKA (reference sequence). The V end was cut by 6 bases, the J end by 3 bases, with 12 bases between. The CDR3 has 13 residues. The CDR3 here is CSAPFDSNQPQHF. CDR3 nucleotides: TGCAGTGCCCCCTTTGACTCCAATCAGCCCCAGCATTTT.

DNA of the CDR3: TGTGCCAGCAGCCCCCTCATGGCGGGGGGATCCCACAATGAGCAGTTCTTC. Amino acid sequence: CASSPLMAGGSHNEQFF. This chain connects TRBV7-9 to TRBJ2-1, with 8 nucleotides matching TRBD2. Unmatched junction bases numbered 14, after V lost 5 bases and J lost 5 bases. This CDR3 comprises 17 residues. From germline, CDR1 is SEHNR and CDR2 FQNEAQ (reference sequence).

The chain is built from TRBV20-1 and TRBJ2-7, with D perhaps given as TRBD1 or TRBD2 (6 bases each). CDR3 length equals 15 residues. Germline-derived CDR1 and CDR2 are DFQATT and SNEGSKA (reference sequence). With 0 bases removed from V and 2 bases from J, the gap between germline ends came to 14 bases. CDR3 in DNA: TGCAGTGCTAGAGATAGAACAGGGAGGACCTACGAGCAGTACTTC. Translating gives CSARDRTGRTYEQYF.

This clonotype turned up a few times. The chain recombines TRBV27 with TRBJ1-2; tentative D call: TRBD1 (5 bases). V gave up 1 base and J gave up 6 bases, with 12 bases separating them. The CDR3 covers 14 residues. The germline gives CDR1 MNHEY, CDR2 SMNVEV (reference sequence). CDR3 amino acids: CASSLWPGADGYTF. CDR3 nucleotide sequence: TGTGCCAGCAGTTTATGGCCCGGGGCAGATGGCTACACCTTC.

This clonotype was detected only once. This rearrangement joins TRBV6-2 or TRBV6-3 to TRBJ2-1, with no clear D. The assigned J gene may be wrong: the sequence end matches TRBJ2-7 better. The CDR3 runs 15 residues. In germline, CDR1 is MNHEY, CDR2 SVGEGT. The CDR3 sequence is CASSWRPPSYNEQYF. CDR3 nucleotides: TGTGCCAGCAGTTGGCGCCCCCCCTCCTACAATGAGCAGTACTTC.

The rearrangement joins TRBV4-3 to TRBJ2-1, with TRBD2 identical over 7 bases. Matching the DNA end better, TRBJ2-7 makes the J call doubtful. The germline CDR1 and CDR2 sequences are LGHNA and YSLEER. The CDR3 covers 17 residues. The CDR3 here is CASSQDSAGSSYNEQYF. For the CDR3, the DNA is TGCGCCAGCAGCCAAGATTCAGCGGGGAGCTCCTACAATGAGCAGTACTTC.

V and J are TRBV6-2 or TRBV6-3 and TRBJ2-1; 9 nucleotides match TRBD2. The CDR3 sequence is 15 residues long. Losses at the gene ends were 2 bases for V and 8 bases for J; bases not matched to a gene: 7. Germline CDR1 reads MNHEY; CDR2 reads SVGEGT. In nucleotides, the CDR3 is TGTGCCAGCAGTTACGTCGCGGGAGGGTCGTATGAGCAGTTCTTC. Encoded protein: CASSYVAGGSYEQFF.

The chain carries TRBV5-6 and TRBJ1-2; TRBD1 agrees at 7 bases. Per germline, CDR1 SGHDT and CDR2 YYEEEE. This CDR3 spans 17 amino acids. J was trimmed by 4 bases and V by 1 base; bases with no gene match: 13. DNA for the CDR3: TGTGCCAGCAGCTTGCCCGTGGACAGGACGGATTTCTATGGCTACACCTTC. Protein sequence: CASSLPVDRTDFYGYTF.

As DNA, the CDR3 is TGTGCCAGCAGCTTAGCGCCGTCTAGCCCCAATGAGCAGTTCTTC. Encoded protein: CASSLAPSSPNEQFF. The chain joins TRBV7-6 to TRBJ2-1, with a weak D call TRBD2 (5 bases). The V and J ends lost 0 bases and 6 bases respectively, with 12 bases between them. This CDR3 region has 15 residues. In germline, CDR1 is SGHVS, CDR2 FNYEAQ.